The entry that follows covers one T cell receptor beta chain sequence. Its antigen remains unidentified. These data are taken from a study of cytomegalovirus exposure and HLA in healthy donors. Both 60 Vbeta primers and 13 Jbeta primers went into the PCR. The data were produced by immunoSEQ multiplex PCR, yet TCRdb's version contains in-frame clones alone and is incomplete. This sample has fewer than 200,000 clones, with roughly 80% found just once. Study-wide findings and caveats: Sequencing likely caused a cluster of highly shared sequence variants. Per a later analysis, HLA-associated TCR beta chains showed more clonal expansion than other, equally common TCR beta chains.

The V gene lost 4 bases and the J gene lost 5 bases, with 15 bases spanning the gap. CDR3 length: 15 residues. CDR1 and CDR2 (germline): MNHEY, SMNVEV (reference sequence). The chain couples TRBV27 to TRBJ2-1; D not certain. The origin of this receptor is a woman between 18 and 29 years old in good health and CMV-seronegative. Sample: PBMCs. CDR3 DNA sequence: TGTGCCAGCAGTTCGCAAATGAGGAGCCACAATGAGCAGTTCTTC. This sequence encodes CASSSQMRSHNEQFF.